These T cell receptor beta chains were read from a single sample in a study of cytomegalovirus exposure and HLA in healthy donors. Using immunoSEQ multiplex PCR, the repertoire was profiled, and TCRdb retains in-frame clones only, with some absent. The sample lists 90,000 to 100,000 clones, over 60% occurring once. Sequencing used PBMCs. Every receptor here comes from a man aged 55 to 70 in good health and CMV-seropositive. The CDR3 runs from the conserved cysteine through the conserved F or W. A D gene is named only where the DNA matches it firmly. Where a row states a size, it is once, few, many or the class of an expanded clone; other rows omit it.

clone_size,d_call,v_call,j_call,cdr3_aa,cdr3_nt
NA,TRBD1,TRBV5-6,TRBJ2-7,CASSLGGQGRYEQYF,TGTGCCAGCAGCTTGGGGGGACAGGGCCGCTACGAGCAGTACTTC
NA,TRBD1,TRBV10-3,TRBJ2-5,CAISDTGQGGQETQYF,TGTGCCATCAGTGATACGGGACAGGGGGGACAAGAGACCCAGTACTTC
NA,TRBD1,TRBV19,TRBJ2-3,CASSGRTGGTDTQYF,TGTGCCAGTAGTGGAAGGACAGGAGGCACAGATACGCAGTATTTT
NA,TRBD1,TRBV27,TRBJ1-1,CASSRGQGASLVTEAFF,TGTGCCAGCAGCCGAGGACAGGGTGCAAGTCTGGTCACTGAAGCTTTCTTT
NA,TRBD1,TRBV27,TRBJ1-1,CASSSGQAMNTEAFF,TGTGCCAGCAGTTCAGGACAGGCGATGAACACTGAAGCTTTCTTT
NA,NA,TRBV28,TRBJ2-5,CASSLLGQGLARGAQYF,TGTGCCAGCAGTCTTCTTGGACAGGGACTAGCCCGAGGGGCCCAGTACTTC
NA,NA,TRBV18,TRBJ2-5,CASSPWQGLETQYF,TGTGCCAGCTCACCATGGCAGGGGCTGGAGACCCAGTACTTC
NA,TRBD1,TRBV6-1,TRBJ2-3,CASTGQGATDTQYF,TGTGCCAGCACGGGACAGGGAGCAACAGATACGCAGTATTTT
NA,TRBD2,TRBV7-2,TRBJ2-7,CASSWGLAGTYEQYF,TGTGCCAGCAGCTGGGGACTAGCGGGGACATACGAGCAGTACTTC
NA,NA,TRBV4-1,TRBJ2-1,CASSHGTGYSYNEQFF,TGCGCCAGCAGCCACGGAACAGGGTACTCCTACAATGAGCAGTTCTTC
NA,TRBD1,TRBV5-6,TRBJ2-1,CASSLFGQANYNEQFF,TGTGCCAGCAGCTTGTTCGGACAGGCGAACTACAATGAGCAGTTCTTC
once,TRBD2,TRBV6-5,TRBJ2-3,CASSPLGGGSDTQYF,TGTGCCAGCAGCCCTTTGGGGGGGGGATCAGATACGCAGTATTTT
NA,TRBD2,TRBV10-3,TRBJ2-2,CAMRAGGQTGELFF,TGTGCCATGAGAGCGGGGGGGCAGACCGGGGAGCTGTTTTTT
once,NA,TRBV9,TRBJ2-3,CASSFLAAPTTDTQYF,TGTGCCAGCAGCTTTTTAGCTGCCCCCACCACAGATACGCAGTATTTT
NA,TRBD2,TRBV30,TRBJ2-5,CAFQSGGDVTQYF,TGTGCCTTTCAGAGCGGGGGGGATGTGACCCAGTACTTC
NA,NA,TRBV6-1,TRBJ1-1,CASSVQGLNTEAFF,TGTGCCAGCAGTGTTCAGGGGCTGAACACTGAAGCTTTCTTT
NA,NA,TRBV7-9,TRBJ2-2,CASSLRDNKITNTGELFF,TGTGCCAGCAGCCTCCGGGACAACAAAATCACGAACACCGGGGAGCTGTTTTTT
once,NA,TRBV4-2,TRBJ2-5,CASRKLELGGETQYF,TGTGCCAGCAGGAAATTGGAATTGGGGGGAGAGACCCAGTACTTC
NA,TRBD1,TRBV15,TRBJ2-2,CATSRSNRGNTGELFF,TGTGCCACCAGCAGGTCAAACAGGGGGAACACCGGGGAGCTGTTTTTT
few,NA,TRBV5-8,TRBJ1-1,CASSSRGGMNTEAFF,TGTGCCAGCAGCTCCCGCGGCGGGATGAACACTGAAGCTTTCTTT
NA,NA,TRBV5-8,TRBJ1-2,CASNERPGGYTF,TGTGCCAGCAACGAAAGGCCAGGTGGCTACACCTTC
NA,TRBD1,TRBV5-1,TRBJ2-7,CASSLTGGPPEQYF,TGCGCCAGCAGCTTGACAGGGGGCCCTCCCGAGCAGTACTTC
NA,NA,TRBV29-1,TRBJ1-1,CSVEILLPGTEAFF,TGCAGCGTTGAAATCCTTTTACCGGGCACTGAAGCTTTCTTT
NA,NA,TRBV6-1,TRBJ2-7,CASKGPGTYEQYF,TGTGCCAGCAAAGGGCCGGGAACCTACGAGCAGTACTTC
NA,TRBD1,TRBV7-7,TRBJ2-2,CASSLGTGGPGELFF,TGTGCTAGCAGCTTGGGGACAGGGGGACCCGGGGAGCTGTTTTTT
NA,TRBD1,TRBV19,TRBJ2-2,CASKRGPNTGELFF,TGTGCCAGTAAGAGGGGGCCAAACACCGGGGAGCTGTTTTTT
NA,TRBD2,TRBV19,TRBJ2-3,CASAWGGGTDTQYF,TGTGCCAGTGCCTGGGGGGGAGGCACAGATACGCAGTATTTT
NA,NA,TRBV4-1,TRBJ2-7,CASSQDEQAGTFYEQYF,TGCGCCAGCAGCCAAGACGAACAGGCCGGCACTTTCTACGAGCAGTACTTC
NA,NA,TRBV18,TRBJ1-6,CASSPEASSYNSPLHF,TGTGCCAGCTCACCCGAGGCGAGCTCCTATAATTCACCCCTCCACTTT
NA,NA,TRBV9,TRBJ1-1,CASRGQGGTEAFF,TGTGCCAGCAGGGGGCAAGGGGGAACTGAAGCTTTCTTT
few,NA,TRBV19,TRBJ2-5,CASKKVAVPQETQYF,TGTGCCTCAAAGAAGGTAGCGGTCCCCCAAGAGACCCAGTACTTC
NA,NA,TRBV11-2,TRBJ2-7,CASSSYRERYEQYF,TGTGCCAGCAGCTCTTACAGGGAGCGCTACGAGCAGTACTTC
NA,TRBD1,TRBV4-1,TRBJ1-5,CASSLIGGRNQPQHF,TGCGCCAGCAGCCTCATAGGGGGCCGTAATCAGCCCCAGCATTTT
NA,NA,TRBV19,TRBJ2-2,CASSRTGSGLFF,TGTGCCAGTAGTCGGACTGGTTCGGGGCTGTTTTTT
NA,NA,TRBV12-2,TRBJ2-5,CASRLGSGVFRYQETQYF,TGTGCAAGTCGCTTAGGTAGCGGGGTTTTTAGGTACCAAGAGACCCAGTACTTC
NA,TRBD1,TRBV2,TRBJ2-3,CASRVDRGGSDTQYF,TGTGCCAGCAGGGTGGACAGGGGGGGGTCGGATACGCAGTATTTT
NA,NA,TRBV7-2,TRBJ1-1,CASSLDGGGTEAFF,TGTGCCAGCAGCTTAGACGGGGGAGGGACTGAAGCTTTCTTT
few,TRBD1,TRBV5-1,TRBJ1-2,CASSLEPGQNYGYTF,TGCGCCAGCAGCTTGGAGCCGGGACAGAACTATGGCTACACCTTC
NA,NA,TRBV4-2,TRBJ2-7,CASSQDRGNYEQYF,TGTGCCAGCAGCCAAGATAGGGGAAACTACGAGCAGTACTTC
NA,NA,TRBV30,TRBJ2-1,CAWSDSEQFF,TGTGCCTGGAGTGATAGTGAGCAGTTCTTC
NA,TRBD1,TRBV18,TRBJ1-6,CASSLTGGMTGGSPLHF,TGTGCCAGCTCACTGACGGGCGGAATGACAGGGGGGTCACCCCTCCACTTT
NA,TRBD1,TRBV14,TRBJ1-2,CASSQRGGSHWGYGYTF,TGTGCCAGCAGCCAAAGAGGGGGCAGCCATTGGGGCTATGGCTACACCTTC
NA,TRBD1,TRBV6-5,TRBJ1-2,CASSYTGQGIYGYTF,TGTGCCAGCAGTTACACGGGACAGGGCATCTATGGCTACACCTTC
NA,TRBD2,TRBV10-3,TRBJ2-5,CAISAVSGGPETQYF,TGTGCCATCAGTGCAGTTAGCGGGGGGCCCGAGACCCAGTACTTC
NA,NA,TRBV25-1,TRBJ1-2,CASYGGGGGYTF,TGTGCCTCTTACGGGGGGGGCGGCGGCTACACCTTC
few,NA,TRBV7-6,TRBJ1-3,CASSLIGSGGYSGNTIYF,TGTGCCAGCAGCTTAATCGGCTCGGGGGGCTACTCTGGAAACACCATATATTTT
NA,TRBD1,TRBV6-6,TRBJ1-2,CASRTGGSVYGYTF,TGTGCCAGCAGAACAGGGGGTAGCGTCTATGGCTACACCTTC